This T cell receptor beta chain was observed in a study of blood T cell repertoires in COVID-19. Study context: The United States, Italy and Spain provided the acute and convalescent COVID-19 samples. In each case, the material was cDNA or gDNA derived from T cells, B-cell-depleted T cells, or PBMCs.

The V gene end was trimmed by 4 bases and the J gene end by 4 bases; junction bases not matched to a gene: 14. Germline loops: CDR1 SGHNT, CDR2 YYREEE (reference sequence). This CDR3 region has 18 residues. Under the authors' procedure: Quantification of nucleated cells was approximated via reference gene primer amplification. TCRdb's table, derived via immunoSEQ multiplex PCR, lists solely in-frame clones and lacks some. That table supplies the V and J calls and clone size; D and trimming were determined from the DNA. The repertoire holds 95,000 to 150,000 clones, 88% seen once, with less than 2% in the top ten.

The genes are TRBV5-4 and TRBJ2-6, with 7 bases that match TRBD1. The TCR originated in a human donor in a cohort sampled during active COVID-19. Sample: peripheral blood. CDR3 amino acids: CASSARDSGDRGANVLTF. In DNA form, the CDR3 reads TGTGCCAGCAGCGCCCGGGACAGTGGTGATAGGGGGGCCAACGTCCTGACTTTC.